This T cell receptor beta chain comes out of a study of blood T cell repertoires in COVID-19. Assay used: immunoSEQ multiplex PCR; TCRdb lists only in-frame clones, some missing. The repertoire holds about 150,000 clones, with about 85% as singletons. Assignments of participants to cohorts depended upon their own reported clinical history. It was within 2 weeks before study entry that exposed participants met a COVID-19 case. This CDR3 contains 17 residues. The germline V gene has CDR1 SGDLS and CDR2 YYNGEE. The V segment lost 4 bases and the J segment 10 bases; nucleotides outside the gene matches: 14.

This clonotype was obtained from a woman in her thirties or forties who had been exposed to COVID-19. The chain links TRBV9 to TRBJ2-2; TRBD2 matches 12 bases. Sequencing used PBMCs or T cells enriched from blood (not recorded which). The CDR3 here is CASSPRLAGVIVEELFF. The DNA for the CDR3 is TGTGCCAGCAGCCCCAGACTAGCGGGAGTTATTGTAGAGGAGCTGTTTTTT.